Following are 29 T cell receptor beta chains from one sample sequenced in a study of spatial heterogeneity in lung cancer. The study's findings and limits: Expanded alpha and beta TCR counts within tumors tracked tumor mutation counts.

MiXCR was run by TCRdb on the 5' RACE reads, yielding one entry per CDR3 protein. The data show around 2,700 distinct CDR3 sequences, with roughly 6.7% seen just once and just over 9% held by the top ten. Time point here: sample taken at primary tumor resection. Their antigens remain unidentified. Sequencing was performed on lung tumor tissue, taken at surgery. All receptors derive from a male donor with early-stage non-small cell lung cancer.

Relative to its sample, this clonotype is medium-sized. Since the library was made to target alpha chains, this beta chain is a stray read and its abundance is not meaningful. The CDR3 DNA reads TGTGCCAGCCAAATGGGGCAGAACACTGAAGCTTTCTTT. Protein: CASQMGQNTEAFF. The genes are TRBV7-9 and TRBJ1-1, with D tentatively TRBD1 (5 bases). The CDR3 spans 13 residues. The germline gives CDR1 SEHNR, CDR2 FQNEAQ (reference sequence). With 8 bases removed from V and 1 base from J, the gap between germline ends came to 11 bases.

Many counts were recorded for this clonotype. This beta chain turned up in a library designed for alpha chains; as an off-target read, its abundance says little. The rearrangement links TRBV28 to TRBJ2-7, with TRBD2 identical over 7 bases. CDR1 and CDR2 from the germline V gene are MDHEN and SYDVKM. J gave up 0 bases and V 2 bases, and 4 bases lay outside the gene matches. This CDR3 is built from 15 residues. The DNA for the CDR3 is TGTGCCAGCAGTTTACCGGGGGGAGTCTCCTACGAGCAGTACTTC. It translates to CASSLPGGVSYEQYF.

By share, this clonotype counts as medium-sized. In a library made to pick up alpha chains, this beta chain is a stray read with a size that means little. V usage is TRBV7-2 and J usage is TRBJ2-1; TRBD2 matches at 10 bases. The CDR3 covers 16 residues. CDR1 and CDR2 (germline): SGHTA, FQGNSA. V trimming: 5 bases; J trimming: 5 bases; junction bases outside the gene matches: 9. Written as DNA, the CDR3 is TGTGCCAGCAGCCCCGATAGCGGGAGGTTAAACAATGAGCAGTTCTTC. Translating gives CASSPDSGRLNNEQFF. Looking up the rest from reference TRBV7-2 and TRBJ2-1 gives the full variable domain: GAGVSQSPSNKVTEKGKDVELRCDPISGHTALYWYRQSLGQGLEFLIYFQGNSAPDKSGLPSDRFSAERTGGSVSTLTIQRTQQEDSAVYLCASSPDSGRLNNEQFFGPGTRLTVL.

In its sample, this clonotype is medium-sized (0.01 to 0.1%). The size of this beta chain means little, since it is a stray read in a library made for alpha chains. The chain recombines TRBV7-3 with TRBJ2-6; D unresolved. V gave up 2 bases and J gave up 2 bases, with 10 bases separating them. This CDR3 region has 16 residues. Germline lookup yields CDR1 SGHTA and CDR2 FQGTGA. Here the CDR3 reads CASSLRYSPGANVLTF. In DNA, the CDR3 is TGTGCCAGCAGCTTACGATACTCCCCTGGGGCCAACGTCCTGACTTTC.

This clonotype is labeled medium-sized. Found in a library prepared for alpha chains, this beta chain is an off-target read, and its abundance has little meaning. The chain recombines TRBV12-3 or TRBV12-4 with TRBJ2-2; tentative D call: TRBD2 (6 bases). V was shortened by 5 bases and J by 0 bases, with 16 bases between the two germline ends. The CDR3 spans 17 residues. In DNA, the CDR3 is TGTGCCAGCAGTCGGACACGCGGGGAGCCGAACACCGGGGAGCTGTTTTTT. This translates into CASSRTRGEPNTGELFF.

Comment on this clonotype: With the library built for alpha chains, this beta chain is off target and its frequency is not meaningful. The chain has TRBV19 and TRBJ1-5, with D uncertain. CDR1 and CDR2 from the germline V gene are LNHDA and SQIVND (reference sequence). The CDR3 totals 14 residues. The germline V and J ends were trimmed by 7 bases and 0 bases, with 10 bases remaining between them. The DNA for the CDR3 is TGTGCCAGTAAGGACGGATATAGCAATCAGCCCCAGCATTTT. Translation gives CASKDGYSNQPQHF.

This clonotype ranks as medium-sized (0.01 to 0.1%). This beta chain represents an off-target read in a library built for alpha chains; its size is of limited meaning. This sequence joins TRBV10-3 and TRBJ2-2; 12 nucleotides match TRBD2. V lost 5 bases to trimming and J lost 5 bases; unmatched junction nucleotides: 6. Germline lookup yields CDR1 ENHRY and CDR2 SYGVKD. The CDR3 totals 16 residues. The CDR3 reads CAISRLAGVETGELFF. Written as DNA, the CDR3 is TGTGCCATCAGTCGACTAGCGGGAGTTGAAACCGGGGAGCTGTTTTTT.

By sample fraction, this clonotype is medium-sized (0.01 to 0.1%). Little can be read into the size of this beta chain, an off-target read in a library designed for alpha chains. This chain uses TRBV18 with TRBJ2-7, with unresolved D. Germline V gives CDR1 KGHSH, CDR2 LQKENI. V lost 0 bases and J lost 3, with 9 bases in between. CDR3 length equals 14 residues. This CDR3 reads CASSPPARFYEQYF. The DNA of the CDR3 is TGTGCCAGCTCACCACCGGCCCGTTTCTACGAGCAGTACTTC.

Relative to its sample, this clonotype is medium-sized. Found in a library prepared for alpha chains, this beta chain is an off-target read, and its abundance has little meaning. The gene calls are TRBV6-5 and TRBJ2-5; either TRBD1 or TRBD2 may supply D (5 bases each). V lost 6 bases and J 7 bases, leaving 18 bases between the germline ends. CDR1 MNHEY and CDR2 SVGAGI come from the germline V gene. The CDR3 covers 14 residues. The CDR3 coding sequence is TGTGCCAGCAGCACCCTGGGGGAGCAGGGGACCCAGTACTTC. Translation gives CASSTLGEQGTQYF.

In its sample, this clonotype is medium-sized. This beta chain came through as a stray read in a library set up for alpha chains, and its size says little. V and J are TRBV5-1 and TRBJ2-3, with 12 bases identical to TRBD2. The CDR3 has 15 amino acids. V lost 0 bases to trimming and J lost 4 bases; unmatched junction nucleotides: 0. The germline gives CDR1 SGHRS, CDR2 YFSETQ. The CDR3 DNA reads as TGCGCCAGCAGCTTGGCTAGCGGGAGGGCAGATACGCAGTATTTT. This codes for CASSLASGRADTQYF.

This clonotype is labeled as medium-sized. This beta chain was picked up by a library intended for alpha chains and is off target, so its count carries little meaning. The chain links TRBV6-2 or TRBV6-3 to TRBJ2-1, with D unresolved. Germline CDR1 and CDR2: MNHEY and SVGEGT. This CDR3 contains 14 residues. V gave up 0 bases and J gave up 10 bases, with 13 bases separating them. CDR3 nucleotides: TGTGCCAGCAGTTACTCTGGCGGAGCCCGGGAGCAGTTCTTC. Its protein product is CASSYSGGAREQFF.

This clonotype was counted at least ten times. This beta chain is a stray sequence in a library constructed for alpha chains; its clone size is not meaningful. The chain combines TRBV6-5 with TRBJ1-4; D not resolved. The CDR3 runs 15 residues. The germline V and J ends were trimmed by 6 bases and 10 bases, with 21 bases remaining between them. Germline values: CDR1 MNHEY, CDR2 SVGAGI. CDR3 coding DNA: TGTGCCAGCAGCCAGGACGTCAGGCAGACTGGAAAACTGTTTTTT. Its translation: CASSQDVRQTGKLFF.

This clonotype is labeled as medium-sized. This beta chain is an unintended read in a library built for alpha chains; its size means little. This rearrangement joins TRBV7-9 to TRBJ2-7, with TRBD1 as a possible D gene (5 bases). Deletions cut 5 bases from V and 1 base from J, with 9 bases between. Germline loops: CDR1 SEHNR, CDR2 FQNEAQ (reference sequence). The CDR3 is made up of 13 amino acids. As DNA, the CDR3 is TGTGCCAGCAGCCTACCAGGGTCCTACGAGCAGTACTTC. Translating gives CASSLPGSYEQYF.

This clonotype came up many times. The library was built for alpha chains, so this beta chain is an off-target read and its size means little. J is TRBJ2-7 and V is TRBV7-2, with D perhaps given as TRBD1 or TRBD2 (6 bases each). V lost 5 bases to trimming and J lost 5 bases, with 16 bases between them. The germline CDR1 and CDR2 sequences are SGHTA and FQGNSA. The length of the CDR3 is 14 residues. The chain's CDR3 is CASSETGTADEQYF. The CDR3 nucleotides are TGTGCCAGCAGCGAAACAGGGACTGCGGACGAGCAGTACTTC.

Many counts were recorded for this clonotype. This beta chain represents an off-target read in a library built for alpha chains; its size is of limited meaning. This chain links TRBV20-1 with TRBJ2-2; 8 bases are a match to TRBD1. CDR3 size: 15 residues. Germline loops: CDR1 DFQATT, CDR2 SNEGSKA (reference sequence). Losses at the gene ends were 5 bases for V and 1 base for J; bases not matched to a gene: 6. This chain's CDR3 is CSAYPGQVNTGELFF. The CDR3 region has the DNA TGCAGTGCTTACCCGGGACAGGTGAACACCGGGGAGCTGTTTTTT.

By share, this clonotype ranks as medium-sized (0.01 to 0.1%). Within a library made for alpha chains, this beta chain is off target, and its count is uninformative. The V call is TRBV28, the J call TRBJ2-4, with 11 nucleotides matching TRBD2. Per germline, CDR1 MDHEN and CDR2 SYDVKM. This CDR3 comprises 13 residues. V shed 8 bases and J 9 bases; nucleotides not matched to a gene: 6. The CDR3 region is CASQGTSGIIQYF. The CDR3 DNA reads TGTGCCAGCCAGGGGACTAGCGGTATCATTCAGTACTTC.

This clonotype is judged medium-sized (0.01 to 0.1%). The size of this beta chain means little, since it is a stray read in a library made for alpha chains. The chain couples TRBV2 to TRBJ2-7, with 7 bases that match TRBD1. Germline lookup yields CDR1 SNHLY and CDR2 FYNNEI. This CDR3 comprises 12 residues. CDR3 sequence (DNA): TGTGTAGGGGGACAGAGCTCCTACGAGCAGTACTTC. Encoded protein: CVGGQSSYEQYF. Full variable domain (outside the CDR3, taken from reference TRBV2 and TRBJ2-7): EPEVTQTPSHQVTQMGQEVILRCVPISNHLYFYWYRQILGQKVEFLVSFYNNEISEKSEIFDDQFSVERPDGSNFTLKIRSTKLEDSAMYFCVGGQSSYEQYFGPGTRLTVT.

This clonotype is medium-sized. A library made for alpha chains picked up this beta chain off target, so its size means little. The V call is TRBV20-1, the J call TRBJ1-1; 7 bases are shared with TRBD1. The CDR3 extends over 13 amino acids. V was clipped by 5 bases and J by 2 bases; unmatched bases: 5. CDR1 is DFQATT and CDR2 is SNEGSKA in the germline V gene (reference sequence). The CDR3 DNA reads TGCAGTGCTCTAGGGACAGTTAACACTGAAGCTTTCTTT. This sequence encodes CSALGTVNTEAFF.

This clonotype was seen repeatedly, ten times or more. A library made for alpha chains picked up this beta chain off target, so its size means little. The rearrangement links TRBV7-2 to TRBJ2-7; 8 bases fit TRBD1. This CDR3 is 16 amino acids long. CDR1 and CDR2 (germline): SGHTA, FQGNSA. Trimming removed 5 bases from V and 3 bases from J; junction bases left unmatched: 12. CDR3 DNA sequence: TGTGCCAGCAGCCCCGGGGGAACAGGGGGATTCTACGAGCAGTACTTC. This sequence encodes CASSPGGTGGFYEQYF.

This clonotype qualifies as medium-sized (0.01 to 0.1%). This beta chain lies outside the target of a library built for alpha chains; its clone size means little. V is TRBV7-9 and J is TRBJ2-7; no definite D call. Germline CDR1 reads SEHNR; CDR2 reads FQNEAQ (reference sequence). The length of the CDR3 is 12 residues. Between the trimmed V and J ends, which lost 1 base and 4 bases, there was a span of 5 bases. This CDR3 reads CASSLEPYEQYF. Written as DNA, the CDR3 is TGTGCCAGCAGCTTAGAACCGTACGAGCAGTACTTC.

This clonotype is termed medium-sized (0.01 to 0.1%). This beta chain slipped into a library made for alpha chains as a stray read, so its size is not meaningful. The J gene is TRBJ1-4, the V gene TRBV11-2; D gene ambiguous. The CDR3 covers 14 residues. From germline, CDR1 is SGHAT and CDR2 FQNNGV. Trimming shortened V by 4 bases and J by 5 bases, and 11 bases separated the two germline ends. CDR3 sequence (DNA): TGTGCCAGCAGCTCCAGTTATGGAAATGAAAAACTGTTTTTT. Translating it yields CASSSSYGNEKLFF. Filled out from reference TRBV11-2 and TRBJ1-4, the complete variable domain reads EAGVAQSPRYKIIEKRQSVAFWCNPISGHATLYWYQQILGQGPKLLIQFQNNGVVDDSQLPKDRFSAERLKGVDSTLKIQPAKLEDSAVYLCASSSSYGNEKLFFGSGTQLSVL.

This clonotype is classed as medium-sized. This beta chain is an off-target read within a library intended for alpha chains, so its frequency means little. J is TRBJ1-4 and V is TRBV5-1; TRBD1 matches at 7 bases. J gave up 8 bases and V 7 bases, and 11 bases lay outside the gene matches. The CDR3 consists of 14 residues. Germline CDR1 reads SGHRS; CDR2 reads YFSETQ. The CDR3 bases are TGCGCCAGCCGAACAGGGGCCAGCGGGGAAAAACTGTTTTTT. Translated: CASRTGASGEKLFF.

This clonotype qualifies as medium-sized. Since the library was made to target alpha chains, this beta chain is a stray read and its abundance is not meaningful. The rearrangement joins TRBV20-1 to TRBJ1-2; 8 bases map to TRBD1. This CDR3 comprises 14 residues. Germline lookup yields CDR1 DFQATT and CDR2 SNEGSKA (reference sequence). The V segment lost 3 bases and the J segment 4 bases; nucleotides outside the gene matches: 7. The CDR3 here is CSASQGAEGYGYTF. In DNA form, the CDR3 reads TGCAGTGCTAGCCAGGGGGCGGAGGGCTATGGCTACACCTTC.

This clonotype is classed as medium-sized (0.01 to 0.1%). This beta chain was picked up by a library intended for alpha chains and is off target, so its count carries little meaning. The chain carries TRBV20-1 and TRBJ1-1; a possible D gene is TRBD1 (6 bases). The CDR3 length is 11 residues. Germline loops: CDR1 DFQATT, CDR2 SNEGSKA (reference sequence). The CDR3 protein is CYGVGGTEAFF. The CDR3 DNA follows: TGCTATGGGGTAGGGGGCACTGAAGCTTTCTTT.

This clonotype is judged medium-sized. For a library built for alpha chains, this beta chain is a stray read; little rests on its size. The V call is TRBV12-3 or TRBV12-4, the J call TRBJ2-3; TRBD2 is a possible D gene (6 bases). The CDR3 has 14 residues. V shed 4 bases and J shed 2 bases, with 10 bases lying between them. The CDR3 DNA follows: TGTGCCAGCAGTTCAACGGGAGTCACAGATACGCAGTATTTT. It specifies CASSSTGVTDTQYF.

In its sample, this clonotype ranks as medium-sized. The library was built for alpha chains, so this beta chain is an off-target read and its size means little. The chain uses TRBV5-1 and TRBJ2-1; D possibly corresponds to TRBD1 (5 bases). Germline V gives CDR1 SGHRS, CDR2 YFSETQ. CDR3 length equals 15 residues. Trimming took off 3 bases at V and 0 bases at J, with 10 bases between the two ends. The CDR3: CASSSRVLSYNEQFF. As DNA, the CDR3 is TGCGCCAGCAGCTCCAGGGTCCTCTCCTACAATGAGCAGTTCTTC.

This clonotype ranks as medium-sized. This beta chain came through as a stray read in a library set up for alpha chains, and its size says little. The chain links TRBV18 to TRBJ2-1; D call uncertain. V was shortened by 6 bases and J by 0 bases, with 12 bases between the two germline ends. Looked up from germline, CDR1 is KGHSH and CDR2 is LQKENI. The CDR3 is 15 residues long. For the CDR3, the DNA is TGTGCCAGCTCTCTCGACCTTTTCTCCTACAATGAGCAGTTCTTC. Its translation is CASSLDLFSYNEQFF.

Within the sample, this clonotype is medium-sized. This beta chain was picked up by a library intended for alpha chains and is off target, so its count carries little meaning. The chain employs TRBV18 and TRBJ2-1; 12 bases map to TRBD2. This CDR3 is built from 15 residues. The germline V gene has CDR1 KGHSH and CDR2 LQKENI. V trimming: 3 bases; J trimming: 8 bases; junction bases outside the gene matches: 5. CDR3 sequence reads: CASSPTSGGKDEQFF. The DNA for the CDR3 is TGTGCCAGCTCACCGACTAGCGGGGGAAAGGATGAGCAGTTCTTC.

This clonotype is labeled as medium-sized. This beta chain is off target for a library built for alpha chains, so its abundance means little. This chain links TRBV5-5 with TRBJ2-7; D possibly corresponds to TRBD2 (5 bases). V lost 0 bases, J lost 6 bases, and 13 bases lay in between. The CDR3 covers 14 residues. Germline CDR1 SGHKS, CDR2 YYEKEE (reference sequence). The CDR3, as DNA: TGTGCCAGCAGCTTGGCCGTCACTAGTGGCGAGCAGTACTTC. Its protein is CASSLAVTSGEQYF.